This TCR beta chain was sequenced during a study of blood T cell repertoires in COVID-19. About the study: PBMCs, B-cell-depleted T cells, or T cells were the source of the cDNA or gDNA that made up the material.

The germline V gene encodes CDR1 LGHNA and CDR2 YSLEER. Trimming stripped 0 bases from V and 3 bases from J, with 15 bases between. This CDR3 has 17 residues. Authors' data handling: Using reference gene primer amplification, nucleated cell counts were estimated. Produced via immunoSEQ multiplex PCR; TCRdb's table is partial and in-frame only. The V and J calls and clone size were taken over from that table, and D and trimming were inferred from the DNA. The profile shows about 160,000 clones, almost 85% of them singletons. The sequenced material came from peripheral blood. This sequence was found in a woman older than 75 with acute or convalescent COVID-19. The chain is built from TRBV4-3 and TRBJ1-5; possible D gene TRBD1, 6 bases. The CDR3 DNA sequence: TGCGCCAGCAGCCAAGATAGACTCAGGGGTTCCAATCAGCCCCAGCATTTT. Encoded protein: CASSQDRLRGSNQPQHF.